This T cell receptor beta chain was sequenced during a study of blood T cell repertoires in COVID-19. Germline V gives CDR1 MDHEN, CDR2 SYDVKM. The CDR3 sequence is 16 residues long. With V trimmed by 7 bases and J by 7 bases, 13 bases remained unmatched. Sequencing used immunoSEQ multiplex PCR; TCRdb keeps in-frame clones, though not all of them. Found here are 300,000 to 350,000 clones, around 90% of them singletons; the top ten hold roughly 2%. This rearrangement joins TRBV28 to TRBJ1-6; 7 bases are a match to TRBD1. Specimen: peripheral blood. This clonotype originated in a man younger than 35 with active or convalescent COVID-19. DNA of the CDR3: TGTGCCAGCACCTCAAGGAGGGGACAGCAAAATTCACCCCTCCACTTT. Translated: CASTSRRGQQNSPLHF.